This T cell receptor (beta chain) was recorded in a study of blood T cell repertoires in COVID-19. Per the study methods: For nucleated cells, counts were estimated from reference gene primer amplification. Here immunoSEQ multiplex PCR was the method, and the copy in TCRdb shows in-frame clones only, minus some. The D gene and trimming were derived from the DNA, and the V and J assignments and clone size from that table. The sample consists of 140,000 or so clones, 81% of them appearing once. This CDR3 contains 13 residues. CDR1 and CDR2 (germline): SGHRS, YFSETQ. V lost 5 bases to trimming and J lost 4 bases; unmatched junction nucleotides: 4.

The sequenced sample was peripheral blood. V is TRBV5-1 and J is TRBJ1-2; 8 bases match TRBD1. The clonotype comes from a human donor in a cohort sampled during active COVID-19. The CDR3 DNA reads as TGCGCCAGCAGGACAGGGGATCGCTATGGCTACACCTTC. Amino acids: CASRTGDRYGYTF.